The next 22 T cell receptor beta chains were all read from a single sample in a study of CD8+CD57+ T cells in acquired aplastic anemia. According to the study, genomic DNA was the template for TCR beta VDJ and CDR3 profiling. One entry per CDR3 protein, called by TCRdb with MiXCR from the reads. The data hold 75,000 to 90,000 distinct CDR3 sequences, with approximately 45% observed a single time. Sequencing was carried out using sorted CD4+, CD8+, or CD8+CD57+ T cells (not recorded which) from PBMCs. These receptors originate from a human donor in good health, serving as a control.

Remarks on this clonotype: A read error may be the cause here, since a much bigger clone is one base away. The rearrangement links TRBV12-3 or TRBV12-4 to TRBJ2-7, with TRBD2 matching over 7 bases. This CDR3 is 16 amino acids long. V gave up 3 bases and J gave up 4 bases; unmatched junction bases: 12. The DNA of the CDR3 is TGTGCCAGCAGTTTCGGTGGGGGAGGGCCAGGATACGAGCAGTACTTC. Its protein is CASSFGGGGPGYEQYF.

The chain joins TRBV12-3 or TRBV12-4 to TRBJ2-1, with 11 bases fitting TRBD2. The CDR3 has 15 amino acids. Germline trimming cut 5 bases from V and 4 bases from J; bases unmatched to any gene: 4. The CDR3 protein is CASSPWTSGYNEQFF. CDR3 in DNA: TGTGCCAGCAGTCCTTGGACTAGCGGGTACAATGAGCAGTTCTTC.

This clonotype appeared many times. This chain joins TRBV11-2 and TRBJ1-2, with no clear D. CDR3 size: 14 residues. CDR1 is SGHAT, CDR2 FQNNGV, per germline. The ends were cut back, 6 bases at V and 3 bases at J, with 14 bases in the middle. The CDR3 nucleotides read TGTGCCAGCAGTGAGGACGGATTACACTATGGCTACACCTTC. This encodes CASSEDGLHYGYTF. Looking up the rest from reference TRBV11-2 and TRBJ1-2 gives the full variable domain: EAGVAQSPRYKIIEKRQSVAFWCNPISGHATLYWYQQILGQGPKLLIQFQNNGVVDDSQLPKDRFSAERLKGVDSTLKIQPAKLEDSAVYLCASSEDGLHYGYTFGSGTRLTVV.

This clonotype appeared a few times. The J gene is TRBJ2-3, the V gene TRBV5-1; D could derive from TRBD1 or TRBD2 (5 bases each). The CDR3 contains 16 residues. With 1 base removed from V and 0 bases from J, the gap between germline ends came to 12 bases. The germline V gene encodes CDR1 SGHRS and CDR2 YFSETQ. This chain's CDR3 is CASSLRGTSSTDTQYF. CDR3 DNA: TGCGCCAGCAGCTTGCGAGGGACCTCCAGCACAGATACGCAGTATTTT.

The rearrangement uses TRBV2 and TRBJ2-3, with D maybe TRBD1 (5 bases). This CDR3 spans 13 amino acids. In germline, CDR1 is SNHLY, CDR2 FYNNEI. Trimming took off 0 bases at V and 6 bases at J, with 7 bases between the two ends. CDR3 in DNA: TGTGCCAGCAGTGAAGCGACAGCTGATACGCAGTATTTT. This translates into CASSEATADTQYF.

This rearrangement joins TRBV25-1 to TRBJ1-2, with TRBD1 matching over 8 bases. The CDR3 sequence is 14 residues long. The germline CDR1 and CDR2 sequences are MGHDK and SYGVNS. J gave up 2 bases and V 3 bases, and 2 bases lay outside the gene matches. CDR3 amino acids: CASSDWTGNYGYTF. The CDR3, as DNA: TGTGCCAGCAGTGACTGGACAGGGAACTATGGCTACACCTTC.

The CDR3 sequence is CASSQGQGDSPLHF. CDR3 sequence (DNA): TGTGCCAGCAGCCAGGGACAGGGCGACTCACCCCTCCACTTT. The genes are TRBV9 and TRBJ1-6; 9 bases are shared with TRBD1. V was clipped by 4 bases and J by 10 bases; unmatched bases: 6. The CDR3 contains 14 residues. The germline V gene encodes CDR1 SGDLS and CDR2 YYNGEE.

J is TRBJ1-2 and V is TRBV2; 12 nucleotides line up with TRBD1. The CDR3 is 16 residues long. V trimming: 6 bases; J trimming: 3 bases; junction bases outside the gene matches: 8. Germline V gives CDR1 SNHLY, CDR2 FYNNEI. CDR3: CASSIRDRGLDYGYTF. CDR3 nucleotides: TGTGCCAGCAGCATCCGGGACAGGGGGCTTGACTATGGCTACACCTTC.

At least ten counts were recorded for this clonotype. The CDR3 reads CASSIDLRWAGGPHEQFF. The CDR3 DNA follows: TGTGCCAGTAGTATAGATCTGAGGTGGGCGGGAGGGCCCCATGAGCAGTTCTTC. The chain carries TRBV19 and TRBJ2-1, with TRBD2 identical over 9 bases. V lost 0 bases and J lost 8; bases outside the gene matches: 14. Looked up from germline, CDR1 is LNHDA and CDR2 is SQIVND (reference sequence). The CDR3 is 18 amino acids.

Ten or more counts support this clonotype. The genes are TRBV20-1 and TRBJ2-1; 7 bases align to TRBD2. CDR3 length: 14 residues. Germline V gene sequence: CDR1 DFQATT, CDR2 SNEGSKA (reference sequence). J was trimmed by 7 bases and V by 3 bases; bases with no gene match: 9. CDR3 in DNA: TGCAGTGCTAGTATCAGTAACGGGGGGAATGAGCAGTTCTTC. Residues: CSASISNGGNEQFF.

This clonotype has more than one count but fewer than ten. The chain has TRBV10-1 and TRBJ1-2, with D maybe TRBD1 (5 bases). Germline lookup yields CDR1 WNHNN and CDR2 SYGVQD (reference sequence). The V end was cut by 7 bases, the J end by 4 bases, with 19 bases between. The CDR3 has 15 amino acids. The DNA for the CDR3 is TGCGCCAGCACGATCGACCGGGGGTGCGGCTATGGCTACACCTTC. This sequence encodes CASTIDRGCGYGYTF.

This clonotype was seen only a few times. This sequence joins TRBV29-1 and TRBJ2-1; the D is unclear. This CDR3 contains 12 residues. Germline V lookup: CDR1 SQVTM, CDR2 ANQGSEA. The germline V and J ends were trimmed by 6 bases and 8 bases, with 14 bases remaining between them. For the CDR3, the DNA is TGCAGCGTGCATTTCCGGGCGGATGAGCAGTTCTTC. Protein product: CSVHFRADEQFF.

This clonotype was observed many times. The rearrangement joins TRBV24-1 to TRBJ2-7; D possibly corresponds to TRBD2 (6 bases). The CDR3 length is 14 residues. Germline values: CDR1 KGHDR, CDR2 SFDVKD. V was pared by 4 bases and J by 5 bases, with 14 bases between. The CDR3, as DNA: TGTGCCACCAGTGACCCGACTAGTTCGGACGAGCAGTACTTC. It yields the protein CATSDPTSSDEQYF.

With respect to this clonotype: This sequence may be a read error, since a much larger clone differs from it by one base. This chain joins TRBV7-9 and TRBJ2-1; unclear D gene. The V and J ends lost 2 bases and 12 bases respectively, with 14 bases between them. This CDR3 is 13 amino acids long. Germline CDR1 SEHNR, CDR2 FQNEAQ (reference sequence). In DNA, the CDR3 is TGTGCCAGCAGCTTATTAGGGCCACATGGGCAGTTCTTC. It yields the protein CASSLLGPHGQFF. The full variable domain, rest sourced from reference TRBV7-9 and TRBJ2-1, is DTGVSQNPRHKITKRGQNVTFRCDPISEHNRLYWYRQTLGQGPEFLTYFQNEAQLEKSRLLSDRFSAERPKGSFSTLEIQRTEQGDSAMYLCASSLLGPHGQFFGPGTRLTVL.

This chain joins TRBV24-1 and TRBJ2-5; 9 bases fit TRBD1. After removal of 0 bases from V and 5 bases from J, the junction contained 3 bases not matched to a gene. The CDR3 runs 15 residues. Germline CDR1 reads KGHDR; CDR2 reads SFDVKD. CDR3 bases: TGTGCCACCAGTGATTTGGAGGGGACAGGGGAGACCCAGTACTTC. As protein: CATSDLEGTGETQYF.

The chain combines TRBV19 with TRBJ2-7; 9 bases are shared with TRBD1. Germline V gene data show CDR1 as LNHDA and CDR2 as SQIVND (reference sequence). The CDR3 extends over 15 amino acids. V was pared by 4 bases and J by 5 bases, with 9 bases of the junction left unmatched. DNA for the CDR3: TGTGCCAGTAGTACGCCGGGACAGGGAGCGAACGAGCAGTACTTC. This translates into CASSTPGQGANEQYF.

The chain's CDR3 is CASVAGSNGNEQYF. CDR3 bases: TGTGCCAGCGTCGCAGGATCGAACGGAAACGAGCAGTACTTC. The V gene is TRBV25-1, the J gene TRBJ2-7; D not resolved. In germline, CDR1 is MGHDK, CDR2 SYGVNS. Trimming shortened V by 8 bases and J by 5 bases, and 19 bases separated the two germline ends. The CDR3 runs 14 residues.

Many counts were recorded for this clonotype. CDR3 nucleotides: TGCAGTGCTAGTTCCGCGGGGGAAGCCTACGAGCAGTACTTC. It codes for CSASSAGEAYEQYF. The chain is built from TRBV20-1 and TRBJ2-7; 7 bases agree with TRBD2. The V gene end was trimmed by 3 bases and the J gene end by 2 bases; junction bases not matched to a gene: 7. CDR1 is DFQATT and CDR2 is SNEGSKA in the germline V gene (reference sequence). This CDR3 spans 14 amino acids.

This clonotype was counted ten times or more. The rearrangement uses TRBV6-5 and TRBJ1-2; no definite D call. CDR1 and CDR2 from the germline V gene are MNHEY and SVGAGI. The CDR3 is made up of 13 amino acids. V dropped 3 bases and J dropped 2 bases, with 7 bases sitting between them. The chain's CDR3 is CASSYVRNYGYTF. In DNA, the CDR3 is TGTGCCAGCAGTTATGTCCGAAACTATGGCTACACCTTC.

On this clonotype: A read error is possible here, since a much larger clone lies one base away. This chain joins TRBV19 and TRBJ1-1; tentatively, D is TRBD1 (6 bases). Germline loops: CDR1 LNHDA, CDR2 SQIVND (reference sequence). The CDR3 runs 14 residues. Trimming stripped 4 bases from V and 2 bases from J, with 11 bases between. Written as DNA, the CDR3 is TGTGCCAGTAGTACGACAGGCATCAACACTGAAGCTTTCTTT. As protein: CASSTTGINTEAFF.

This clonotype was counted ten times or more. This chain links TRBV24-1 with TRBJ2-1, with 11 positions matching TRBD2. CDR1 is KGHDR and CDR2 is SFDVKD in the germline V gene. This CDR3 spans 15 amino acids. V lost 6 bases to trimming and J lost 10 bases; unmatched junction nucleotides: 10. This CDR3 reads CATSRRASGRNEQFF. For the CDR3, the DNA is TGTGCCACCAGTAGGAGGGCTAGCGGGAGGAACGAGCAGTTCTTC.

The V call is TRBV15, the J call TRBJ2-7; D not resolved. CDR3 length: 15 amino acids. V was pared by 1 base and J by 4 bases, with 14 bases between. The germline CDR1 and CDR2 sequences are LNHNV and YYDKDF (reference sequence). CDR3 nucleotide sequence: TGTGCCACCAGCAGAGCTGCCGGCCTCGGGTACGAGCAGTACTTC. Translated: CATSRAAGLGYEQYF.